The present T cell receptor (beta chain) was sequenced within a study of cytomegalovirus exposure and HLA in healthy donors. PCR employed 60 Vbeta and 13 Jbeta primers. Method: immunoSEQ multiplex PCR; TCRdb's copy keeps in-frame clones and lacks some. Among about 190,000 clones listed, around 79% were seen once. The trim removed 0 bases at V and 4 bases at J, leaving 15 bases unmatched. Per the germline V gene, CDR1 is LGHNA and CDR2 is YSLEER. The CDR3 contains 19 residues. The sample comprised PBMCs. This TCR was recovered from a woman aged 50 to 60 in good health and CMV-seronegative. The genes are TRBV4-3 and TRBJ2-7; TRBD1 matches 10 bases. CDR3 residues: CASSQEGIFRDRGGYEQYF. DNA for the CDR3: TGCGCCAGCAGCCAAGAGGGGATCTTCCGGGACAGGGGTGGGTACGAGCAGTACTTC.